This TCR beta chain emerged from a study of control samples from healthy donors and cancer patients. CDR1 and CDR2 (germline): SGDLS, YYNGEE. V shed 0 bases and J 4 bases; nucleotides not matched to a gene: 5. The CDR3 extends over 16 amino acids. TCRdb's table, derived via immunoSEQ multiplex PCR, lists solely in-frame clones and lacks some. The table has 95,000 to 150,000 clones, more than 85% seen once. This TCR was sampled from a man younger than 35 in good health. The sample consisted of blood. The chain is built from TRBV9 and TRBJ2-1; 9 bases line up with TRBD2. CDR3 region: CASSVVGAGGYNEQFF. In nucleotides, the CDR3 is TGTGCCAGCAGCGTAGTAGGAGCGGGAGGTTACAATGAGCAGTTCTTC.